The 6 T cell receptor beta chains below all came from one sample that was sequenced in a study of neurological immune-mediated disorders. TCRdb analysed the 5' RACE reads with MiXCR anew, one entry per CDR3 protein. The profile covers 55,000 or so distinct CDR3 sequences, with around 4.4% appearing a single time and around 2.8% taken by the ten largest. Source material: PBMCs. Source of these receptors: a man aged 45-65 years with multiple sclerosis.

The V gene is TRBV7-7, the J gene TRBJ2-7, with TRBD2 identical over 7 bases. Germline V gene sequence: CDR1 SSHAT, CDR2 FNYEAQ (reference sequence). The J segment lost 0 bases and the V segment lost 6 bases, leaving 5 bases of the junction unmatched. The CDR3 runs 14 residues. The CDR3 nucleotides read TGTGCCAGCAGACCGGGGGGAACCTCCTACGAGCAGTACTTC. It yields the protein CASRPGGTSYEQYF.

This clonotype was seen more than once but under ten times. CDR3 in DNA: TGTGCCAGCAGTTTTACAGTCTATAATTCACCCCTCCACTTT. Translation: CASSFTVYNSPLHF. J is TRBJ1-6 and V is TRBV28; D call uncertain. Trimming removed 3 bases at V and 3 bases at J, with 6 bases between. This CDR3 region has 14 residues. Per the germline V gene, CDR1 is MDHEN and CDR2 is SYDVKM.

V usage is TRBV28 and J usage is TRBJ2-1; possible D gene TRBD2, 5 bases. The V gene lost 5 bases and the J gene lost 8 bases, with 10 bases spanning the gap. In germline, CDR1 is MDHEN, CDR2 SYDVKM. The CDR3 has 12 residues. As DNA, the CDR3 is TGTGCCAGCAGTGGCACCGGGGATGAGCAGTTCTTC. Residues: CASSGTGDEQFF.

This clonotype was recorded at least ten times. This chain uses TRBV5-1 with TRBJ1-4; tentatively, D is TRBD1 (6 bases). The CDR3 consists of 15 residues. Per germline, CDR1 SGHRS and CDR2 YFSETQ. Trimming pared 0 bases from V and 4 bases from J, leaving 10 bases between. The CDR3 DNA sequence: TGCGCCAGCAGCTTGGCCCCGGACAGTAATGAAAAACTGTTTTTT. Translation: CASSLAPDSNEKLFF.

This clonotype has only a few counts. The rearrangement joins TRBV5-6 to TRBJ1-1; D uncertain. Trimming removed 2 bases at V and 7 bases at J, with 15 bases between. Germline CDR1 SGHDT, CDR2 YYEEEE. The CDR3 is 14 residues long. The CDR3 spells CASSFRTGIIEAFF. The CDR3 DNA is TGTGCCAGCAGCTTTAGGACGGGCATCATTGAAGCTTTCTTT.

Ten or more counts support this clonotype. This sequence joins TRBV27 and TRBJ2-7; 7 nucleotides align to TRBD1. Looked up from germline, CDR1 is MNHEY and CDR2 is SMNVEV (reference sequence). J gave up 2 bases and V 0 bases, and 1 base lay outside the gene matches. The CDR3 is made up of 14 amino acids. The CDR3 DNA reads as TGTGCCAGCAGTTTATCAGGGACAGCCTACGAGCAGTACTTC. Protein: CASSLSGTAYEQYF.